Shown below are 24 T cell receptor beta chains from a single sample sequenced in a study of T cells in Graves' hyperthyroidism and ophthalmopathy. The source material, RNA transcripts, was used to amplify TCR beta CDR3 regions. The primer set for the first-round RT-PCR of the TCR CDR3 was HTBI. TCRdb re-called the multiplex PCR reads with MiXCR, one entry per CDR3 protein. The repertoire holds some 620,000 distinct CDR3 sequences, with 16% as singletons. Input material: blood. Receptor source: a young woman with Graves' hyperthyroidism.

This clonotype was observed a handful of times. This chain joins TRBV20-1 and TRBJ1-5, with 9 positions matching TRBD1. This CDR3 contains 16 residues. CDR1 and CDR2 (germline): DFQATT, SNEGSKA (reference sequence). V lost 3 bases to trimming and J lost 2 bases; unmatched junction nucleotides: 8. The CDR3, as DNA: TGCAGTGCTAGGATCTTGGGACAGGGTGGCAATCAGCCCCAGCATTTT. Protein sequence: CSARILGQGGNQPQHF.

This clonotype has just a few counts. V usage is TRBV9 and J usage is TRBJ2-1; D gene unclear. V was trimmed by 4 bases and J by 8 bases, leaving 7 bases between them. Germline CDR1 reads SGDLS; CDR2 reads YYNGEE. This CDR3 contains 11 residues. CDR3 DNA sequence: TGTGCCAGCAGCCCCGACCATGAGCAGTTCTTC. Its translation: CASSPDHEQFF.

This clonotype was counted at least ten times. CDR3 protein: CASSFRETQYF. The CDR3 nucleotides read TGTGCCAGCAGTTTCAGGGAGACCCAGTACTTC. The chain couples TRBV28 to TRBJ2-5, with D hard to call. Germline-derived CDR1 and CDR2 are MDHEN and SYDVKM. V gave up 3 bases and J gave up 5 bases, with 4 bases separating them. The CDR3 length is 11 residues.

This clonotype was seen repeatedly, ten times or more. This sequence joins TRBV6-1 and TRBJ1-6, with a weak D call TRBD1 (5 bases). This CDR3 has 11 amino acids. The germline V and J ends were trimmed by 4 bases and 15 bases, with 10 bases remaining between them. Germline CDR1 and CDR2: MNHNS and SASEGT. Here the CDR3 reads CASSGGHHLHF. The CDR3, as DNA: TGTGCCAGCAGTGGAGGACATCACCTCCACTTT.

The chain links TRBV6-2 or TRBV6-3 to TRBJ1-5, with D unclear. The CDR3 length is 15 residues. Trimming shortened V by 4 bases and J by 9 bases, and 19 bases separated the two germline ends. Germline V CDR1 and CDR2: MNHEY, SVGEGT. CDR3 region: CASSSGWASGRPQHF. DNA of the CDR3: TGTGCCAGCAGTTCCGGTTGGGCCTCCGGGCGGCCCCAGCATTTT.

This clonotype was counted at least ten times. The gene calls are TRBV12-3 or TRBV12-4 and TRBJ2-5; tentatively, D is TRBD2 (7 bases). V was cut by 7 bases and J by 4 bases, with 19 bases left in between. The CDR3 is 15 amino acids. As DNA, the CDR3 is TGTGCCAGCACCCCCCTGGGAGGGGGAGGAGAGACCCAGTACTTC. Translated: CASTPLGGGGETQYF.

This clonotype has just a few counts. CDR3 DNA: TGTGCCAGTAGTATTGGGGTTGCGGGAGTGACAGATACGCAGTATTTT. Its protein is CASSIGVAGVTDTQYF. V gene TRBV19 combines with J gene TRBJ2-3, with 7 bases matching TRBD2. Germline CDR1 and CDR2: LNHDA and SQIVND (reference sequence). J was trimmed by 3 bases and V by 3 bases; bases with no gene match: 9. This CDR3 has 16 residues.

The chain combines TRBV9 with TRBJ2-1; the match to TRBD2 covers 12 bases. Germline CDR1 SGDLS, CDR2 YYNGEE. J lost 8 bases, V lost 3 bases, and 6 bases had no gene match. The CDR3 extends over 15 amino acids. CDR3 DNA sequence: TGTGCCAGCAGCGCGACTAGCGGGAGCGCGCATGAGCAGTTCTTC. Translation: CASSATSGSAHEQFF.

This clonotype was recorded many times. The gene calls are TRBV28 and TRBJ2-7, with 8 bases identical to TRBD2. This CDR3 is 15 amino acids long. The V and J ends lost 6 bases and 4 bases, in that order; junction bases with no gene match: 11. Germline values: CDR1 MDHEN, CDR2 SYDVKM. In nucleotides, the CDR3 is TGTGCCAGCAGACCTAATAGCGGGAACGGGTACGAGCAGTACTTC. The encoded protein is CASRPNSGNGYEQYF.

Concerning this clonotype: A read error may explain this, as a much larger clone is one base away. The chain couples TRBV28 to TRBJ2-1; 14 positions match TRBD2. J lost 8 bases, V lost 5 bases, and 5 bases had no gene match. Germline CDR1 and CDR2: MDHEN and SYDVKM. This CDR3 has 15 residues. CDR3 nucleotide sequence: TGTGCCAGCAGTCGACTAGCGGGAGGGGACGATGAGCAGTTCTTC. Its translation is CASSRLAGGDDEQFF. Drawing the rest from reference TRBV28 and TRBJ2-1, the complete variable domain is DVKVTQSSRYLVKRTGEKVFLECVQDMDHENMFWYRQDPGLGLRLIYFSYDVKMKEKGDIPEGYSVSREKKERFSLILESASTNQTSMYLCASSRLAGGDDEQFFGPGTRLTVL.

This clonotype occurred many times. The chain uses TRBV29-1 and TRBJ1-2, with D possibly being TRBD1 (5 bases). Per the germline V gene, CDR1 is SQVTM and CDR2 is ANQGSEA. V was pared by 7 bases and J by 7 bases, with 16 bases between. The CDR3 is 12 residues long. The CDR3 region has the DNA TGCAGCGCACCGGGACCGGTGGGTGGCTACACCTTC. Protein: CSAPGPVGGYTF.

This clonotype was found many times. CDR3: CASSFSSGNSYEQYF. CDR3 coding DNA: TGTGCCAGCAGTTTTTCCAGCGGAAACTCCTACGAGCAGTACTTC. The chain links TRBV12-3 or TRBV12-4 to TRBJ2-7; perhaps TRBD2 as D (5 bases). Trimming took 3 bases from V and 0 from J, leaving 12 bases between them. The CDR3 extends over 15 amino acids.

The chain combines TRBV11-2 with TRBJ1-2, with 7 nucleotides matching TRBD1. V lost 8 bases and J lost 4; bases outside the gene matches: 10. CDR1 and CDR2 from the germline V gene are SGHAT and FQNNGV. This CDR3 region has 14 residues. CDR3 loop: CASRSQGVSYGYTF. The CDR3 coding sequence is TGTGCCAGCCGAAGTCAGGGGGTGAGCTATGGCTACACCTTC.

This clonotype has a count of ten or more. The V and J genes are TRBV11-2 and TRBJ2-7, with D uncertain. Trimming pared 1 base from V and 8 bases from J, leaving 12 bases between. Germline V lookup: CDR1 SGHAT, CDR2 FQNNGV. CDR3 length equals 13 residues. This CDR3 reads CASSLGPSLQQYF. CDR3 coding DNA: TGTGCCAGCAGCTTAGGCCCGAGTCTCCAGCAGTACTTC. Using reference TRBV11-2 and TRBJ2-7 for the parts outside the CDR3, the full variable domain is EAGVAQSPRYKIIEKRQSVAFWCNPISGHATLYWYQQILGQGPKLLIQFQNNGVVDDSQLPKDRFSAERLKGVDSTLKIQPAKLEDSAVYLCASSLGPSLQQYFGPGTRLTVT.

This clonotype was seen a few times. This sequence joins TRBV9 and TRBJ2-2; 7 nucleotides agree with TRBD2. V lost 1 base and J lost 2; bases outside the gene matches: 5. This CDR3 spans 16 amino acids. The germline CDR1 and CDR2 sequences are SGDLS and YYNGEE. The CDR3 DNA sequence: TGTGCCAGCAGCGTACCGGGACTAACAAACACCGGGGAGCTGTTTTTT. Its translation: CASSVPGLTNTGELFF.

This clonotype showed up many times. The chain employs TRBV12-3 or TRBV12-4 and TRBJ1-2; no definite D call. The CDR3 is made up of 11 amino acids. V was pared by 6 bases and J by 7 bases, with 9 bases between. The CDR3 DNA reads TGTGCCAGCAGGGTACGGGGTGGCTACACCTTC. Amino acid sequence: CASRVRGGYTF.

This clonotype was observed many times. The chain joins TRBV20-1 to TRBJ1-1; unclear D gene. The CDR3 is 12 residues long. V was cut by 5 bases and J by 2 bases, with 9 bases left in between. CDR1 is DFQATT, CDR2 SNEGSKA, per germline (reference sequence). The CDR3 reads CSALVDNTEAFF. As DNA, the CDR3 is TGCAGTGCTTTGGTGGACAACACTGAAGCTTTCTTT.

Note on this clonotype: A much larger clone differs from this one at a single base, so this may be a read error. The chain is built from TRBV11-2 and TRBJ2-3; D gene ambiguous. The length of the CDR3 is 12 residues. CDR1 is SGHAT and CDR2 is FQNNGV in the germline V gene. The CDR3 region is CASGGEIDAQYF. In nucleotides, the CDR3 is TGTGCCAGCGGTGGGGAAATAGATGCGCAGTATTTT.

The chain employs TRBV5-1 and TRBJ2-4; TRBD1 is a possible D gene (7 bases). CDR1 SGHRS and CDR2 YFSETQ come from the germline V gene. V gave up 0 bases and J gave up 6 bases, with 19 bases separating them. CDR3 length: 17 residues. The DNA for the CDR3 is TGCGCCAGCAGCTTGGGTCAGGGGGGTAGTATCGGAAACATTCAGTACTTC. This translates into CASSLGQGGSIGNIQYF.

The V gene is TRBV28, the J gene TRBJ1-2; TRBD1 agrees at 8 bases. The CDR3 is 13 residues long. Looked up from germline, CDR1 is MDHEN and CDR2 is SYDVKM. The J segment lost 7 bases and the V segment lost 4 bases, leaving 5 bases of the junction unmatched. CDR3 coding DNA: TGTGCCAGCAGTTCGACAGGGGCGGCTGGCTACACCTTC. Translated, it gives CASSSTGAAGYTF.

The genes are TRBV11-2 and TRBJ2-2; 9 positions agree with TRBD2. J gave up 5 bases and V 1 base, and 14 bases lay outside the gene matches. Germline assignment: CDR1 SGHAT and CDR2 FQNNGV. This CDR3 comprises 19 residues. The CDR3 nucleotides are TGTGCCAGCAGCTTAGGTCTCAGTTCGGCGGGAGGGCCGACCGGGGAGCTGTTTTTT. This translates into CASSLGLSSAGGPTGELFF. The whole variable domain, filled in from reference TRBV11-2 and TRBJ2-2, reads EAGVAQSPRYKIIEKRQSVAFWCNPISGHATLYWYQQILGQGPKLLIQFQNNGVVDDSQLPKDRFSAERLKGVDSTLKIQPAKLEDSAVYLCASSLGLSSAGGPTGELFFGEGSRLTVL.

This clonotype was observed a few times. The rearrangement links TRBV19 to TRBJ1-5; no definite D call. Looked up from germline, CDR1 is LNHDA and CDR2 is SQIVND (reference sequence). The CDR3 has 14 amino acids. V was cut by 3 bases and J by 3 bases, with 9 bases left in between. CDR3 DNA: TGTGCCAGTAGTATGTTGGACTCCAATCAGCCCCAGCATTTT. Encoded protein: CASSMLDSNQPQHF.

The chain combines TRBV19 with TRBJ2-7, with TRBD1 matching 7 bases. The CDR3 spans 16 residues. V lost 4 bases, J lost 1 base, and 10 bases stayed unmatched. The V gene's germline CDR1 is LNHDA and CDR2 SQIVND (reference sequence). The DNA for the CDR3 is TGTGCCAGTAGTACGTTGACAGGGTTAGCGTCCTACGAGCAGTACTTC. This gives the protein CASSTLTGLASYEQYF.

This chain's CDR3 is CAWSVQGRSSYEQYF. The CDR3 coding sequence is TGTGCCTGGAGTGTACAGGGGCGAAGCTCCTACGAGCAGTACTTC. The chain has TRBV30 and TRBJ2-7, with 7 bases that match TRBD1. With V trimmed by 0 bases and J by 0 bases, 5 bases remained unmatched. The CDR3 has 15 residues. The germline gives CDR1 GTSNPN, CDR2 SVGIG (reference sequence).